What follows are 3 T cell receptor beta chains derived from one specimen sequenced in a study of CD8 T cells in Susac syndrome. RNA in amounts of roughly 0.5 to 1 ug was reverse transcribed with random hexamers. TCRdb passed the immunoSEQ multiplex PCR reads through MiXCR, listing each CDR3 protein once. There are roughly 80,000 distinct CDR3 sequences in the sample; just under 95% occur only once, and less than 0.3% lies in the top ten. Sequences were obtained from CD8+ T cells from PBMCs. These receptors all stem from a human donor in good health.

V is TRBV5-6 and J is TRBJ1-2, with TRBD1 as a possible D gene (6 bases). This CDR3 has 12 residues. CDR1 and CDR2 (germline): SGHDT, YYEEEE. V lost 4 bases to trimming and J lost 6 bases, with 10 bases between them. The CDR3 DNA is TGTGCCAGCAGCCCGGACAGACATGGCTACACCTTC. Translating it yields CASSPDRHGYTF.

This chain joins TRBV14 and TRBJ2-3; D gene uncertain. Trimming removed 0 bases at V and 6 bases at J, with 10 bases between. The CDR3 extends over 14 amino acids. The germline V gene has CDR1 SGHDN and CDR2 FVKESK. CDR3 coding DNA: TGTGCCAGCAGCCAAGACAGCCTAGGGGATACGCAGTATTTT. Residues: CASSQDSLGDTQYF.

The chain couples TRBV9 to TRBJ1-5; D is possibly TRBD1 (5 bases). This CDR3 spans 15 amino acids. V lost 3 bases to trimming and J lost 3 bases, with 13 bases between them. Germline V gene data show CDR1 as SGDLS and CDR2 as YYNGEE. This CDR3 is CASSGKAGPNQPQHF. For the CDR3, the DNA is TGTGCCAGCAGCGGGAAGGCAGGGCCCAATCAGCCCCAGCATTTT.